This passage covers 14 T cell receptor beta chains from one sample sequenced in a study of blood T cells in healthy people across ages. Sample-barcoded 5' priming and a J-beta primer mix drove a second PCR of 7 to 11 cycles. Each CDR3 protein gets one entry after TCRdb re-called the 5' RACE reads with MiXCR. The sample includes some 900,000 distinct CDR3 sequences, 29% of them seen just once. Sequenced sample: blood. The receptors originated from a woman of 80 years or more in good health.

This clonotype was seen ten or more times. The rearrangement joins TRBV4-1 to TRBJ1-1, with a tentative D call TRBD1 (6 bases). CDR1 and CDR2 from the germline V gene are MGHRA and YSYEKL. Trimming took 1 base from V and 3 from J, leaving 15 bases between them. CDR3 size: 16 residues. The CDR3 DNA reads as TGCGCCAGCAGCCAAGCTACAGGGTTTGGGTACACTGAAGCTTTCTTT. This gives the protein CASSQATGFGYTEAFF.

This clonotype was detected a few times. This rearrangement joins TRBV10-3 to TRBJ2-2, with D tentatively TRBD1 (5 bases). The CDR3 contains 14 residues. Deletions cut 2 bases from V and 5 bases from J, with 9 bases between. CDR1 and CDR2 from the germline V gene are ENHRY and SYGVKD. CDR3: CAISEPGWTGELFF. The CDR3, as DNA: TGTGCCATCAGTGAGCCAGGGTGGACCGGGGAGCTGTTTTTT.

The count of this clonotype is one. This chain joins TRBV29-1 and TRBJ1-3, with 9 positions matching TRBD1. V lost 2 bases to trimming and J lost 3 bases; unmatched junction nucleotides: 2. The CDR3 has 14 amino acids. CDR1 is SQVTM, CDR2 ANQGSEA, per germline. The CDR3 DNA follows: TGCAGCGTTGAAATGGACAGGGGTGGAAACACCATATATTTT. Its translation: CSVEMDRGGNTIYF.

This clonotype turned up a few times. The V call is TRBV18, the J call TRBJ1-2; 7 bases agree with TRBD1. The ends lost 1 base at V and 8 bases at J; junction bases unmatched: 7. CDR1 and CDR2 (germline): KGHSH, LQKENI. The CDR3 loop spans 14 amino acids. CDR3 sequence (DNA): TGTGCCAGCTCACCACGTGGGACAGAGGAGGGCTACACCTTC. Amino acid sequence: CASSPRGTEEGYTF.

This clonotype was seen many times. V usage is TRBV7-2 and J usage is TRBJ2-7, with 9 bases that match TRBD1. The CDR3 loop spans 15 amino acids. CDR1 is SGHTA, CDR2 FQGNSA, per germline. J was trimmed by 5 bases and V by 5 bases; bases with no gene match: 10. CDR3 in DNA: TGTGCCAGCAGCCCTCCCGGGACAGGGACCAACGAGCAGTACTTC. It encodes CASSPPGTGTNEQYF. Full variable domain (missing parts from reference TRBV7-2 and TRBJ2-7): GAGVSQSPSNKVTEKGKDVELRCDPISGHTALYWYRQSLGQGLEFLIYFQGNSAPDKSGLPSDRFSAERTGGSVSTLTIQRTQQEDSAVYLCASSPPGTGTNEQYFGPGTRLTVT.

This clonotype was recorded only once. An end of the junction does not agree with germline; a read error may underlie this. The rearrangement links TRBV9 to TRBJ2-1; D perhaps matches TRBD2 (5 bases). The J call may be faulty, since TRBJ2-7 better matches the DNA end. CDR1 and CDR2 (germline): SGDLS, YYNGEE. The CDR3 runs 15 residues. This CDR3 reads CVSSVGRRGLNEQYF. CDR3 coding DNA: TGTGTCAGCAGCGTAGGCCGTAGAGGACTCAATGAGCAGTACTTC.

This chain connects TRBV11-3 to TRBJ1-6; 12 bases fit TRBD1. The V segment lost 2 bases and the J segment 11 bases; nucleotides outside the gene matches: 4. Looked up from germline, CDR1 is SGHNT and CDR2 is YENEEA. This CDR3 spans 15 amino acids. The CDR3 protein is CASSLSGQGATPLHF. The DNA of the CDR3 is TGTGCCAGCAGCTTATCGGGACAGGGGGCCACACCCCTCCACTTT.

As to this clonotype: A much bigger clone sits one base away, suggesting this may be a read error. The chain is built from TRBV20-1 and TRBJ1-2; 9 nucleotides align to TRBD1. Per the germline V gene, CDR1 is DFQATT and CDR2 is SNEGSKA (reference sequence). The CDR3 has 15 amino acids. The chain's CDR3 is CSARPGTGFNHGYTF. The DNA of the CDR3 is TGCAGTGCCCGTCCCGGGACAGGGTTTAACCATGGCTACACCTTC.

This clonotype was counted at least ten times. This sequence joins TRBV4-3 and TRBJ1-2; 8 bases line up with TRBD1. The CDR3 extends over 15 amino acids. V dropped 3 bases and J dropped 7; count of bases not matched to a gene: 10. The germline V gene encodes CDR1 LGHNA and CDR2 YSLEER. In nucleotides, the CDR3 is TGCGCCAGCAGCCATGAAACTGGACAGGGCGGTGGCTACACCTTC. Its translation: CASSHETGQGGGYTF.

This clonotype was seen a single time. It may be a read error: a sequence one base away is much more abundant. The gene calls are TRBV12-3 or TRBV12-4 and TRBJ1-6; a possible D gene is TRBD1 (5 bases). This CDR3 has 16 residues. The CDR3 DNA is TGTGCCAGCAGCTTAACCGGGGCGCAGGGTAATTCACCCCCCCACTTT. It codes for CASSLTGAQGNSPPHF.

A few counts support this clonotype. This chain uses TRBV21-1 with TRBJ2-7; the table calls TRBD2, which could not be checked here. TRBV21-1 corresponds to a pseudogene. The CDR3 spans 14 residues. The CDR3 coding sequence is TGTGCCAGCAGCAACTTTAATAGCGGGATTCAGCAGTACTTC. It encodes CASSNFNSGIQQYF.

This clonotype was seen only a few times. At one boundary the junction diverges from the germline segment, which might be a read error. The rearrangement joins TRBV18 to TRBJ2-3; D may be TRBD2 (5 bases). This CDR3 comprises 14 residues. Germline CDR1 KGHSH, CDR2 LQKENI. The CDR3 bases are TGTGCCGGCTCACTGGCCGGGAAGAAAGATACGCAGTATTTT. Translating it yields CAGSLAGKKDTQYF.

This clonotype occurred many times. The chain links TRBV4-3 to TRBJ2-3, with TRBD2 matching over 8 bases. Germline CDR1 is LGHNA and CDR2 is YSLEER. This CDR3 region has 18 residues. Trimming removed 0 bases from V and 2 bases from J; junction bases left unmatched: 10. CDR3: CASSQEEESGGDTDTQYF. CDR3 DNA: TGCGCCAGCAGCCAAGAAGAGGAAAGCGGGGGAGACACAGATACGCAGTATTTT.

The rearrangement joins TRBV7-2 to TRBJ2-1, with 7 nucleotides matching TRBD2. J gave up 8 bases and V 6 bases, and 13 bases lay outside the gene matches. This CDR3 is built from 15 residues. In germline, CDR1 is SGHTA, CDR2 FQGNSA. In DNA form, the CDR3 reads TGTGCCAGCAGTTCCTCTAGCGGAGGCGGGGATGAGCAGTTCTTC. Its translation is CASSSSSGGGDEQFF.